This T cell receptor beta chain was found in a study of cytomegalovirus exposure and HLA in healthy donors. Comments on this clone: The antigen is unknown. Other DNA variants within this sample encode the same CDR3.

The CDR3 is 14 amino acids. Unmatched junction bases numbered 1, after V lost 4 bases and J lost 2 bases. Germline loops: CDR1 SGHRS, CDR2 YFSETQ. Study findings and constraints: Reports showed the classifier diagnosing cytomegalovirus status with high specificity and sensitivity. Earlier results showed most TCR beta V segments being productive about 87% or about 30% of the time.

PCR amplification relied on 60 Vbeta primers (plus 13 Jbeta primers). The repertoire was sequenced with immunoSEQ multiplex PCR; TCRdb's copy has only in-frame clones and lacks some. The sample records 85,000 to 100,000 clones, around 60% being singletons. The specimen sequenced was PBMCs. The TCR sequence derives from a man aged 55 to 69 in good health and CMV-seronegative. The chain combines TRBV5-1 with TRBJ1-2, with 11 bases that match TRBD1. The CDR3 coding sequence is TGCGCCAGCAGCCGGACAGGGGGCAACTATGGCTACACCTTC. This translates into CASSRTGGNYGYTF. Filled out from reference TRBV5-1 and TRBJ1-2, the complete variable domain reads KAGVTQTPRYLIKTRGQQVTLSCSPISGHRSVSWYQQTPGQGLQFLFEYFSETQRNKGNFPGRFSGRQFSNSRSEMNVSTLELGDSALYLCASSRTGGNYGYTFGSGTRLTVV.